This T cell receptor (beta chain) was observed in a study of shared clonotypes between healthy human individuals (TCRdb year 2020). Broadly, across the study: The cohort comprised a couple of women and three men aged 18 to 49 years. For each donor, CD4 naive and CD4 memory were each run on three plates, CD8 naive on two plates, and CD8 memory on one plate. Between about 0.85 and 10 billion PBMCs per donor were obtained by leukapheresis. Libraries were prepared and TCR repertoires were sequenced by different laboratories using diverse techniques, in order to increase sequencing depth and limit assay-specific biases. To estimate repertoire size and how much clonotype sharing occurs between individuals, the study deeply sequenced the blood TCR repertoires of five or six healthy adults.

CD8 naive samples consisted of CD45RO-negative cells that were positively selected for CCR7, yielding a CD45RA+CCR7+ population without TemRA cells. The donors were healthy, HIV-negative adults who had no recently reported acute infections or vaccinations. Every donor was a Caucasian adult residing in Nashville, Tennessee, USA. Blood was obtained by leukapheresis, after which PBMCs were separated by Ficoll-Histopaque density gradient centrifugation and cryopreserved in liquid nitrogen vapor phase. Purity and quantity of every magnetically sorted T cell population were checked by analytical flow cytometry. From each sorted fraction, genomic DNA was isolated and quantified by UV absorbance on a Nanodrop 2000c. Turning to this clone: The clone's antigen remains unknown. Per-base qualities were not stored, and no clone one base away is much larger.

Study-wide conclusions, independent of this receptor: Sharing across several donors was observed for about 5% of naive CD4, over 3% of naive CD8, 2.3% of memory CD4, and around 0.42% of memory CD8 clonotypes. Pairwise subsampling led to the expectation that sequencing depth would affect the degree of clonotype sharing among donors. Clonotypes shared by all four sorted-subset donors showed higher generation probabilities than non-shared clonotypes. Even with the large sequencing depth, rarefaction of the sorted-subset datasets indicated that sequencing was incomplete. Sampling was limited to blood, and TCR repertoires in tissue likely differ from TCR repertoires in blood. The genetic and exposure-history diversity represented was limited by the small number of donors. Naive subsets generally had larger estimated clonotype richness than memory subsets.

Using the deep immunoSEQ assay, multiplex PCR amplified TCR CDR3 regions from genomic DNA. For each cell subset, the extracted genomic DNA was distributed evenly across all wells of several immunoSEQ 96-well plates, and each plate served as one replicate. Each replicate PCR for sorted subsets received roughly 0.2 ug genomic DNA, equal to roughly 33,000 T cell genomes. Purified libraries were measured with a Qubit 3.0 fluorometer, size-checked on a Bioanalyzer 2100, and measured again with the KAPA Library Quantification kit. Every immunoSEQ 96-well plate was sequenced on a dedicated single-read 150-cycle Illumina NextSeq 550 flow cell. Per the source publication's procedure: The immunoSEQ output contained only junctional sequences without quality scores, so filtering could not match that applied to full-length reads. Sequences were annotated with PyIR, a Python wrapper for IgBLAST v1.9, using IMGT germline references to assign V/J genes and CDR3. Reads were filtered out if the reads had weak V/J assignments (E-value above 1e-6), no CDR3, stop codons, out-of-frame junctions, or ambiguous translated residues. V3J clonotypes were defined by identical inferred V gene, J gene, and CDR3 amino acid sequence. The percentage overlap between two repertoires was calculated by dividing the number of shared unique clonotypes by the size of the smaller repertoire. RTK rarefaction, the Chao1 estimator, and Recon v2.1 estimates of unobserved clonotypes were used to assess repertoire richness. Generation probabilities for all TCRbeta clonotypes obtained by the gDNA method from several donors were computed using OLGA. TCRdb mirrors the immuneACCESS table, restricted to in-frame sequences. Some clones are absent from its copies; in checked studies, under half trace to an unresolved V gene, and the reason for the others is unknown. The V and J calls and the clone size are those of that table, but D and trimming were determined from the DNA. The sample data list about 2.1 million clones, and 90% to 95% of these were observed just once. Less than 2% of the sample is taken by the ten largest.

This TCR was sampled from a young man in good health. Some clones in this sample may be carry-over from other donors' samples. The sample taken for sequencing was naive CD8+ T cells from PBMCs. Read against the paper, the sample's cell subset or site label means: CD45RA+CCR7+.

The sequenced DNA: TGTGCCAGCAGCGTGACAGGGGGCAACGAGCAGTACTTC. Translation gives CASSVTGGNEQYF. The chain is assembled from TRBV5-6 and TRBJ2-7; 10 nucleotides in the junction match TRBD1. The CDR3, from cysteine to phenylalanine, totals 13 residues. Only CDR3 DNA remains: 39 bases, in frame from the first base. Relative to germline, V is missing 4 bases and J is missing 5 bases, with 3 bases of the junction outside any gene match. The germline V gene provides CDR1 SGHDT and CDR2 YYEEEE.